This T cell receptor beta chain was identified during a study of blood T cell repertoires in COVID-19. About the study: Researchers got acute and convalescent COVID-19 samples from the United States, Italy and Spain. PBMCs, B-cell-depleted T cells, or T cells were the source of the cDNA or gDNA that made up the material.

How the authors handled the data: Amplified reference gene primers provided the basis for estimating nucleated cell counts. Sequenced by immunoSEQ multiplex PCR; TCRdb stores in-frame clones only, minus some. The D gene and trimming were derived from the DNA, and the V and J assignments and clone size from that table. The table lists a few hundred thousand clones, around 80% of them singletons. The sample comprised peripheral blood. The receptor's source is a woman aged 40 to 50 who had recovered from COVID-19.

This CDR3 is CSVAPGQNNYGYTF. CDR3 sequence (DNA): TGCAGCGTAGCTCCGGGACAGAACAACTATGGCTACACCTTC. The gene calls are TRBV29-1 and TRBJ1-2, with 7 bases that match TRBD1. The germline gives CDR1 SQVTM, CDR2 ANQGSEA. V gave up 6 bases and J gave up 2 bases; unmatched junction bases: 9. CDR3 length: 14 amino acids.